The clone carrying this T cell receptor (beta chain) showed up just a few times. Its antigen remains unknown. With random hexamers, 0.5 to 1 ug RNA was reverse transcribed. Amplification of TCR beta CDR3 across 54 Vbeta and 13 Jbeta was performed with immunoSEQ multiplex PCR. MiXCR, run by TCRdb on the immunoSEQ multiplex PCR reads, gives a single entry per CDR3 protein. Of tens of thousands of distinct CDR3 sequences listed, roughly 91% were seen once; the top ten hold more than 0.5%. These data come from a study of CD8 T cells in Susac syndrome. Regarding the study as a whole: In Susac syndrome, the CD4+ T cell repertoires did not show clonal expansion.

This CDR3 contains 15 residues. Trimming removed 5 bases from V and 2 bases from J, with 13 bases in between. Germline lookup yields CDR1 MNHEY and CDR2 SVGAGI. The specimen was CD4+ T cells from PBMCs. This clonotype originated in a human donor with Susac syndrome. The chain links TRBV6-5 to TRBJ1-5; D uncertain. CDR3 protein: CASSTSLMGNQPQHF. In DNA form, the CDR3 reads TGTGCCAGCAGTACGTCACTGATGGGCAATCAGCCCCAGCATTTT.